This TCR beta chain was identified during a study of T cells in Graves' hyperthyroidism and ophthalmopathy (dated by TCRdb to the late 2010s). Describing the broader study: Peripheral blood samples were taken at the time of initial diagnosis, prior to any treatment. An independent validation cohort of fewer than 20 hyperthyroidism patients and 17 patients who later progressed to ophthalmopathy tested prospective prediction of ophthalmopathy. The roughly 91 discovery patients were randomly split 7:3 into training and test sets. After blood sampling, hyperthyroidism patients were treated with methimazole at a starting dose of 30 mg daily, and ophthalmopathy patients were treated with high-dose intravenous methylprednisolone. Thyroid tissue and blood T-cell repertoires from roughly 6 Graves' hyperthyroidism patients were also compared in the study. To identify distinguishing TCR V-J signatures, a discovery cohort of around 100 patients was used, comprising 43 with Graves' ophthalmopathy and around 60 with stable Graves' hyperthyroidism. The paper reports TCR Vbeta CDR3 sequencing of approximately 140 peripheral blood samples: fewer than 50 ophthalmopathy, fewer than 80 hyperthyroidism and around 17 progressor patients.

This clonotype was seen a few times. Its target antigen remains unknown. No base qualities exist here, and no much larger clone lies one base off it. TCR beta CDR3 regions were amplified from RNA transcripts. The TCR CDR3 was subjected to a first round of RT-PCR using the HTBI primer set and the Qiagen OneStep RT-PCR kit. A second multiplex PCR round built the libraries, followed by size selection and purification. Sequencing of the libraries was done on an Illumina HiSeq2000 using paired-end 100 bp reads. The published analysis was carried out like this. Raw data were processed with SOAPnuke, discarding reads with adapters, uncalled bases, mean Phred below 15, or no exact constant-primer or identifier match. High-quality paired reads were merged with COPE v1.2.5, and unique nucleotide sequences were defined as clonotypes. MiTCR v1.1 was used to align clonotypes to the IMGT TRBV, TRBD and TRBJ reference segments. Only V-J combinations with frequency above 0.0001, covering 99.2% of repertoires, were analysed. The TCS score was defined as the ratio of F50 (clonal expansion) to E x V (chaos), calculated using BLOSUM62-based TCRdist between CDR3 peptides within each V-J. Welch's t-statistics and random forest reduced 514 V-J features to 13, which were used in a naive Bayes classifier (R e1071). TCRdb took the public reads, trimmed them with fastp at Q25, ran MiXCR for clone calling and kept in-frame beta chains. Entries that share a CDR3 protein sequence are merged under the most common genes and DNA. TCRdb's processing, not the authors', yielded these V and J calls. Present in this sample are roughly 400,000 distinct CDR3 sequences, 20% to 30% of which were seen just once. Around 67% of the sample rests with the top ten.

Stable Graves' hyperthyroidism was defined as no progression to ophthalmopathy during 18 months of follow-up. Hyperthyroidism patients were newly diagnosed, with disease duration under 2 months, and aged 18 to 65 years. Exclusion was applied to patients with uncontrolled infections, other autoimmune diseases, pregnancy or lactation. Diagnoses were based on clinical symptoms, serum thyroxine and TRAb, thyroid ultrasound and orbital computed tomography. PBMCs were separated from roughly 10 ml of fresh peripheral blood using Ficoll-Paque density gradient centrifugation. Total RNA was extracted with Trizol reagent, and quality was checked on an Agilent 2100 Bioanalyzer. V sheds 3 bases and J sheds 7 bases, leaving 16 bases between their ends. Including cysteine and phenylalanine, the CDR3 has 16 amino acids. The kept DNA is CDR3 alone, 48 bases in frame from the first base. CDR1 and CDR2 (ENHRY, SYGVKD) derive from the germline V gene.

Overall results and qualifications from the work: Ophthalmopathy was separated from stable hyperthyroidism by a 13 V-J signature model, with roughly 88% sensitivity and 81% to 82% specificity obtained in cross-validation and 80%/75% obtained in testing. Most expanded thyroid clonotypes (frequency above 0.001) were also detected in blood, suggesting blood repertoires may reflect thyroid immune responses. Sample size was not statistically predetermined, and blinding of investigators to group allocation was not performed. In validation, progression to ophthalmopathy was predicted by the model with around 70% sensitivity and 72.22% specificity, a median of approximately 6.5 months before onset.

The chain was built from TRBV10-3 and TRBJ1-6, with TRBD1 tentatively as D gene (6 bases match). Sequencing was performed on blood. This TCR was sampled from a man in his fifties with Graves' hyperthyroidism. The nucleotides read TGTGCCATCAGTGAATCGGGGGGCGCAGGGAATTCACCCCTCCACTTT. It translates as CAISESGGAGNSPLHF.